This T cell receptor beta chain was recovered during a study of blood T cell repertoires in COVID-19. The germline V gene encodes CDR1 LNHDA and CDR2 SQIVND (reference sequence). This CDR3 spans 13 amino acids. The ends lost 5 bases at V and 8 bases at J; junction bases unmatched: 7. In the source study's methods: Reference gene primer amplification gave estimated nucleated cell counts. Here immunoSEQ multiplex PCR was the method, and the copy in TCRdb shows in-frame clones only, minus some. The D gene and trimming were derived from the DNA, and the V and J assignments and clone size from that table. Among about 180,000 clones listed, more than 80% were seen once.

The chain carries TRBV19 and TRBJ1-2, with TRBD1 matching over 8 bases. The source of this sequence is a human donor in a cohort sampled during active COVID-19. The specimen was peripheral blood. Here the CDR3 DNA reads TGTGCCAGTAGTTCGGACAGGGCCGGAGGCTACACCTTC. Its translation is CASSSDRAGGYTF.